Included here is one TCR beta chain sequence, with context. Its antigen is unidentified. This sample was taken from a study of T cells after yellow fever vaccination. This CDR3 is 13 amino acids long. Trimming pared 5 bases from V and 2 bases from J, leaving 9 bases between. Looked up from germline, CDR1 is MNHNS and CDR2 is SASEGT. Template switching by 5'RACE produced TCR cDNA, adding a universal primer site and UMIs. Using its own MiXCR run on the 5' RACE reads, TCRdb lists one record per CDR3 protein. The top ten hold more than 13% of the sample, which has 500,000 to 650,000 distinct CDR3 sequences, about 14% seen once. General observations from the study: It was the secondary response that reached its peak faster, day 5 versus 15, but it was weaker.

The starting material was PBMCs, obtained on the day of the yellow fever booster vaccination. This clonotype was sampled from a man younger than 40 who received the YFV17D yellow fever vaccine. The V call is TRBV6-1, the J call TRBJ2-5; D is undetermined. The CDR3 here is CASSKQRQETQYF. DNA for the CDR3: TGTGCCAGCAGTAAACAGAGACAAGAGACCCAGTACTTC.